Listed below are T cell receptor beta chains from one sample, sequenced in a study of cytomegalovirus exposure and HLA in healthy donors. Clones were sequenced by immunoSEQ multiplex PCR, and TCRdb holds only the in-frame ones, with some missing. This table has about 93,000 clones, less than 80% appearing once. Sequenced input: PBMCs. The receptors come from a boy between 10 and 17 years old in good health and CMV-seropositive. Both conserved end residues are part of each CDR3. D genes are given only for firm matches. The size entry is marked missing in some rows and otherwise reads once, few, many or a size class.

>TRBV19|TRBJ1-5|TRBD1|NA
CASTTGGGQPQHF
TGTGCCAGTACTACAGGGGGCGGTCAGCCCCAGCATTTT
>TRBV20-1|TRBJ1-4|NA|NA
CSARRGEKLFF
TGCAGTGCTAGGAGGGGGGAAAAACTGTTTTTT
>TRBV11-2|TRBJ2-3|NA|once
CASSFSGGTDTQYF
TGTGCCAGCAGCTTCTCCGGGGGCACAGATACGCAGTATTTT
>TRBV19|TRBJ2-1|TRBD1|NA
CASSLRTGHHSSSYNEQFF
TGTGCCAGTAGTCTTCGGACAGGGCATCATTCCTCCTCCTACAATGAGCAGTTCTTC
>TRBV27|TRBJ2-7|TRBD2|NA
CASSIAGGPYEQYF
TGTGCCAGCAGTATAGCGGGGGGGCCCTACGAGCAGTACTTC
>TRBV18|TRBJ2-7|NA|few
CASSLTDLGSFLYEQYF
TGTGCCAGCTCACTCACTGACCTAGGTTCATTTCTCTACGAGCAGTACTTC
>TRBV30|TRBJ1-1|NA|once
CAWSVETGGTEAFF
TGTGCCTGGAGTGTAGAGACGGGAGGGACTGAAGCTTTCTTT
>TRBV30|TRBJ1-1|TRBD1|few
CAWSKTRGVGEAFF
TGTGCCTGGAGTAAGACCAGGGGGGTTGGTGAAGCTTTCTTT
>TRBV5-1|TRBJ1-2|NA|once
CASSLQGLDYGYTF
TGCGCCAGCAGCTTACAGGGCTTGGACTATGGCTACACCTTC
>TRBV15|TRBJ2-2|NA|NA
CATSTYRVRDTGELFF
TGTGCCACCAGCACTTACAGGGTCCGGGACACCGGGGAGCTGTTTTTT
>TRBV5-6|TRBJ2-4|NA|NA
CASTPIRVNKNIQYF
TGTGCCAGCACCCCCATCAGGGTCAACAAAAACATTCAGTACTTC
>TRBV13|TRBJ1-1|NA|few
CASSRFDRNTEAFF
TGTGCCAGCAGCAGATTCGACAGGAACACTGAAGCTTTCTTT
>TRBV7-9|TRBJ1-1|NA|NA
CASSLGGGLNTEAFF
TGTGCCAGCAGCTTAGGCGGGGGGTTGAACACTGAAGCTTTCTTT
>TRBV7-2|TRBJ2-5|TRBD2|NA
CASSSSGSPGETQYF
TGTGCCAGCAGCTCTAGCGGGAGCCCTGGGGAGACCCAGTACTTC
>TRBV7-8|TRBJ1-1|TRBD1|NA
CASRMGQGQMNTEAFF
TGTGCCAGCAGGATGGGACAGGGGCAAATGAACACTGAAGCTTTCTTT
>TRBV6-1|TRBJ1-2|NA|NA
CASSESIGRRRGYTF
TGTGCCAGCAGTGAATCTATCGGTCGGAGGCGGGGCTACACCTTC
>TRBV19|TRBJ2-2|NA|NA
CASSNVPGQHTGELFF
TGTGCCAGTAGTAATGTCCCGGGACAACACACCGGGGAGCTGTTTTTT
>TRBV30|TRBJ2-3|TRBD2|NA
CAWTSGVADTQYF
TGTGCCTGGACTAGCGGGGTCGCAGATACGCAGTATTTT
>TRBV30|TRBJ1-1|TRBD1|NA
CAWSGDRGYPEAFF
TGTGCCTGGAGTGGGGACAGGGGGTACCCTGAAGCTTTCTTT
>TRBV6-1|TRBJ2-2|NA|NA
CASKRGENTGELFF
TGTGCCAGCAAACGAGGAGAGAACACCGGGGAGCTGTTTTTT
>TRBV21-1|TRBJ1-2|NA|few
CASSKALFWRMGGYTF
TGTGCCAGCAGCAAAGCACTATTTTGGAGGATGGGTGGCTACACCTTC
>TRBV7-9|TRBJ2-3|TRBD2|NA
CASSFSLGGRGADTQYF
TGTGCCAGCAGCTTCTCCCTTGGCGGGAGGGGCGCAGATACGCAGTATTTT
>TRBV29-1|TRBJ1-2|TRBD1|NA
CSVTGTARQGAYGYTF
TGCAGCGTAACCGGGACAGCTCGTCAGGGGGCCTATGGCTACACCTTC
>TRBV18|TRBJ2-7|TRBD2|NA
CASSPSGMSYEQYF
TGTGCCAGCTCACCTAGCGGGATGTCCTACGAGCAGTACTTC
>TRBV2|TRBJ2-3|TRBD2|few
CARKREWGTDTQYF
TGTGCCAGGAAGCGGGAGTGGGGCACAGATACGCAGTATTTT
>TRBV2|TRBJ1-3|NA|NA
CASSRDTNSGNTIYF
TGTGCCAGCAGCCGGGACACGAACTCTGGAAACACCATATATTTT
>TRBV10-3|TRBJ1-1|NA|NA
CAISELEMNTEAFF
TGTGCCATCAGTGAGTTGGAGATGAACACTGAAGCTTTCTTT
>TRBV9|TRBJ1-1|NA|NA
CASSAGSVQNTEAFF
TGTGCCAGCAGCGCCGGGTCCGTTCAGAACACTGAAGCTTTCTTT
>TRBV28|TRBJ2-7|TRBD1|few
CASSSGGTGGAYEQYF
TGTGCCAGCAGTTCCGGCGGGACAGGGGGCGCCTACGAGCAGTACTTC